A selection of T cell receptor beta chains follows, all from one sample in a study of T cell clones after liver transplantation. Generated by immunoSEQ multiplex PCR, the TCRdb table keeps only in-frame clones and is missing some. Of some 120,000 clones listed, 75% to 95% were seen once; the top ten hold roughly 0.8%. Sequenced material: CD4+ T cells from blood, taken 12 months after liver transplant. The receptors originated from a human patient who received a liver transplant. A subset of T cells may come from the graft donor. The CDR3 runs from the conserved cysteine through the conserved F or W. Fields, in order: CDR3 protein, CDR3 DNA, D gene, V gene, clone size, J gene. The D gene is left open where the match is weak. Not every row has a clone size; where given, it reads once, few, many or a size class.

CDR3aa: CASRIRGLKETQYF
CDR3nt: TGTGCCAGCAGGATCAGGGGGCTCAAGGAGACCCAGTACTTC
d_gene: TRBD1
v_gene: TRBV6-1
abundance: few
j_gene: TRBJ2-5

CDR3aa: CAIADGPYEQYF
CDR3nt: TGTGCCATCGCTGACGGCCCCTACGAGCAGTACTTC
d_gene: NA
v_gene: TRBV10-3
abundance: NA
j_gene: TRBJ2-7

CDR3aa: CASRTPGQMCGYTF
CDR3nt: TGTGCAAGTCGGACTCCGGGACAAATGTGTGGCTACACCTTC
d_gene: NA
v_gene: TRBV12-2
abundance: NA
j_gene: TRBJ1-2

CDR3aa: CASSLILAEYNEQFF
CDR3nt: TGCGCCAGCAGCTTGATATTAGCGGAGTACAATGAGCAGTTCTTC
d_gene: NA
v_gene: TRBV5-1
abundance: NA
j_gene: TRBJ2-1

CDR3aa: CASSDGTLSGNTIYF
CDR3nt: TGTGCCAGCAGTGATGGTACCCTCTCTGGAAACACCATATATTTT
d_gene: NA
v_gene: TRBV11-2
abundance: NA
j_gene: TRBJ1-3

CDR3aa: CASSRSSGANVLTF
CDR3nt: TGTGCCAGCAGTCGGAGCTCTGGGGCCAACGTCCTGACTTTC
d_gene: NA
v_gene: TRBV2
abundance: NA
j_gene: TRBJ2-6

CDR3aa: CASSRRAQAGTQYF
CDR3nt: TGTGCCAGTAGTAGAAGGGCCCAGGCGGGGACCCAGTACTTC
d_gene: NA
v_gene: TRBV19
abundance: NA
j_gene: TRBJ2-5

CDR3aa: CASSLTTGDGYTF
CDR3nt: TGTGCCAGCAGCTTAACGACGGGCGATGGCTACACCTTC
d_gene: NA
v_gene: TRBV7-3
abundance: NA
j_gene: TRBJ1-2

CDR3aa: CASGGLTEAFF
CDR3nt: TGTGCCAGCGGAGGACTTACTGAAGCTTTCTTT
d_gene: NA
v_gene: TRBV28
abundance: NA
j_gene: TRBJ1-1

CDR3aa: CASSQGAIGNTIYF
CDR3nt: TGTGCCAGTAGTCAGGGGGCGATTGGAAACACCATATATTTT
d_gene: TRBD1
v_gene: TRBV19
abundance: NA
j_gene: TRBJ1-3